These 2 T cell receptor beta chains originate from one sample sequenced in a study of Ad26.COV2.S vaccination and SARS-CoV-2 variants. Produced via immunoSEQ multiplex PCR; TCRdb's table is partial and in-frame only. The data hold roughly 300,000 clones, with 88% observed a single time. The treatment was: over 15 received Ad26.COV2.S at low or high dose, single or two shots; several received placebo; per-sample allocation not given. The investigators took samples on day 63 after the first vaccine or placebo injection. The sequences come from peripheral blood, collected in a trial of Ad26.COV2.S vaccine versus placebo. The receptor set was obtained from a person aged 18-60 years who received the Ad26.COV2.S COVID-19 vaccine or a placebo.

The rearrangement uses TRBV9 and TRBJ2-1, with 7 bases identical to TRBD1. The V gene's germline CDR1 is SGDLS and CDR2 YYNGEE. After removal of 0 bases from V and 9 bases from J, the junction contained 3 bases not matched to a gene. The CDR3 extends over 13 amino acids. This CDR3 is CASSVGSGGEQFF. CDR3 bases: TGTGCCAGCAGCGTAGGATCAGGGGGTGAGCAGTTCTTC.

The V and J genes are TRBV11-2 and TRBJ1-5, with 8 bases matching TRBD1. Per the germline V gene, CDR1 is SGHAT and CDR2 is FQNNGV. V trimming: 5 bases; J trimming: 7 bases; junction bases outside the gene matches: 13. CDR3 length equals 16 residues. This CDR3 reads CASSNQTGAFRQPQHF. The CDR3 nucleotides are TGTGCCAGCAGCAATCAGACAGGGGCATTCCGGCAGCCCCAGCATTTT.